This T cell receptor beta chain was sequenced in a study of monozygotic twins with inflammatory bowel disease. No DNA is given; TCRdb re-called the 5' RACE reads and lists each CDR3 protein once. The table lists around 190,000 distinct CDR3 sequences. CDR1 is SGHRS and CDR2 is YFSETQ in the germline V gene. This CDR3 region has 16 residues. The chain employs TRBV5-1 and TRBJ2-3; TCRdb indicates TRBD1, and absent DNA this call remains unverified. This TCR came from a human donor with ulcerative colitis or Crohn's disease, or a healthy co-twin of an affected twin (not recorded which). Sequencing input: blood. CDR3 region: CASSYSRDRVSDTQYF.